The T cell receptor (beta chain) described here comes from a study of Ad26.COV2.S vaccination and SARS-CoV-2 variants (dated by TCRdb to the early 2020s). Regarding the complete study: Vaccine-arm donors were drawn from COV1001, a multicentre, randomized, double-blind, placebo-controlled phase I-IIa trial of Ad26.COV2.S in healthy adults. Throughout the experiments and outcome assessment, investigators stayed blinded to trial group allocation. A total of 32 samples were included in the TCR-sequenced set, comprising 19 Ad26.COV2.S vaccine recipients, 5 placebo recipients and 8 SARS-CoV-2 convalescent individuals. Trial participants were randomized into five groups of five: low-dose or high-dose Ad26.COV2.S given once or twice, or placebo on both occasions. Ad26.COV2.S was given intramuscularly at 5x10^10 or 1x10^11 viral particles, as a single shot or as two shots 56 days apart. Sequencing of the TCRbeta repertoire served to evaluate the specificity and breadth of SARS-CoV-2-reactive T cell receptors following Ad26.COV2.S vaccination. Overall study outcomes, separate from this receptor: Vaccine and placebo recipients had comparable non-spike TCR breadth, which fits with the vaccine containing only spike. Spike-specific TCR breadth was higher in Ad26.COV2.S recipients than in placebo recipients (P = 0.0014). It was noted by the authors that total T cell responses may have been underestimated by the TCR breadth and depth analyses. Comparing responses between vaccine doses or regimens was not something the study was powered to do. After vaccination, spike-specific CD8+ and CD4+ T cell responses were reported to show substantial breadth.

For this clone: No antigen is known for it. The sample holds no much larger clone one base away, and base qualities are not on file.

The immunoSEQ Assay was the method used to sequence TCRbeta CDR3 regions. After extraction, genomic DNA underwent amplification by bias-controlled multiplex PCR, followed by high-throughput sequencing. On the authors' methods: Collapsing and filtering of sequences were performed to quantify the absolute abundance of each unique TCRbeta CDR3 region. T cell fraction was estimated by normalizing TCRbeta template counts to usable DNA, with usable DNA measured through amplification of reference genes found in all nucleated cells. Repertoire TCRs were annotated as SARS-CoV-2-specific by exact matching of V gene, CDR3 amino acid sequence and J gene to a known reactive TCR set. MIRA supplied the reference SARS-CoV-2 TCR set, which was filtered for enrichment in COVID-19-positive ImmuneCODE repertoires so that public or cross-reactive TCRs were removed. Based on the MIRA antigens, annotated TCRs were further analysed at the level of specific ORF or position within ORF. Breadth was defined as the number of annotated unique rearrangements divided by the total number of unique productive rearrangements, and depth was defined as the summed frequency of the annotated unique rearrangements. Two-sided Wilcoxon rank-sum tests were applied when comparing TCR breadth between groups. In TCRdb, the immuneACCESS table is reduced to in-frame sequences with V and J assigned. These tables do not hold every clone; where another copy was compared, an unresolved V gene accounts for under half, and the others remain unexplained. V, J and clone size reflect that table, while D and trimming were determined from the DNA. The sample has about 460,000 clones on record, 89% of them singletons. Roughly 1.7% of the sample comes from the top ten.

The sample's treatment or condition label is to be understood as: some 20 received Ad26.COV2.S at low or high dose, single or two shots; roughly five received placebo; per-sample allocation not given. Repertoires of vaccine and placebo recipients were sequenced from samples collected on day 63 after the first injection. In Cohort 1b, 20 to 25 adults aged 18-55 years were enrolled at a single site in Boston, USA, between 29 July and 7 August 2020. Ad26.COV2.S was a replication-incompetent adenovirus type 26 vector expressing a prefusion-stabilized SARS-CoV-2 spike protein from the original Wuhan strain. The receptor was derived from a person aged 18-65 years who received the Ad26.COV2.S COVID-19 vaccine or a placebo. Sequencing used peripheral blood, obtained in a trial of Ad26.COV2.S vaccine versus placebo.

The CDR3 region: CSVSGLAEQKVETQYF. The sequenced DNA: TGCAGCGTCTCGGGACTAGCGGAACAGAAGGTGGAGACCCAGTACTTC. Recombination connected TRBV29-1 to TRBJ2-5, with 11 central nucleotides matching TRBD2. The CDR3 covers 16 residues, taking in both the cysteine and the phenylalanine. Only the CDR3 portion is preserved as DNA: 48 bases, with reading frame beginning at the first base. Germline trimming amounts to 6 bases on V and 5 bases on J, with 14 as the count of junction bases outside the gene matches. CDR1 is given as SQVTM and CDR2 as ANQGSEA, both from the germline V gene. Where the CDR3 stops, the reference TRBV29-1 and TRBJ2-5 genes take over; the full variable domain is SAVISQKPSRDICQRGTSLTIQCQVDSQVTMMFWYRQQPGQSLTLIATANQGSEATYESGFVIDKFPISRPNLTFSTLTVSNMSPEDSSIYLCSVSGLAEQKVETQYFGPGTRLLVL.